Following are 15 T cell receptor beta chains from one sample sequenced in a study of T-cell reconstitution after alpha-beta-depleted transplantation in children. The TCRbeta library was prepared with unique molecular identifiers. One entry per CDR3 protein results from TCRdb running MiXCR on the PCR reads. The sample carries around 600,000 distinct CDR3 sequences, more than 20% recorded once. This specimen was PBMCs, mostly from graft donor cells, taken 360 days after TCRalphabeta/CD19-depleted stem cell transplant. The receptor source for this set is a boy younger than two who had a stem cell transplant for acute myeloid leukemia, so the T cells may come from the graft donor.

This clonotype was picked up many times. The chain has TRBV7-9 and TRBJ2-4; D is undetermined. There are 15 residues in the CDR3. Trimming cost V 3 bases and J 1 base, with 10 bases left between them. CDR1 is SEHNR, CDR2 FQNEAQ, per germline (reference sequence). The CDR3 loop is CASSFLTDAKNIQYF. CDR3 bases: TGTGCCAGCAGCTTCCTCACAGATGCCAAAAACATTCAGTACTTC.

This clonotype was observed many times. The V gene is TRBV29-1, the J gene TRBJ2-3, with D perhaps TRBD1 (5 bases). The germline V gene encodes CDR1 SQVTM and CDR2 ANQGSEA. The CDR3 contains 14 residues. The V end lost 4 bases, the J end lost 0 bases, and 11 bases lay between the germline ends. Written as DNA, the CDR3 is TGCAGCGTTGCGCGGACATTGAGCACAGATACGCAGTATTTT. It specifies CSVARTLSTDTQYF.

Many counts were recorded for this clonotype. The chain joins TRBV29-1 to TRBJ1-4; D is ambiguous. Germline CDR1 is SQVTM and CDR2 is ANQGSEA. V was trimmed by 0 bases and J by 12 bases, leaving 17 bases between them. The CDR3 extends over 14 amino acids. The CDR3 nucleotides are TGCAGCGTTGAAGATGGACGGGGTGATGATGAACTGTTTTTT. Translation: CSVEDGRGDDELFF.

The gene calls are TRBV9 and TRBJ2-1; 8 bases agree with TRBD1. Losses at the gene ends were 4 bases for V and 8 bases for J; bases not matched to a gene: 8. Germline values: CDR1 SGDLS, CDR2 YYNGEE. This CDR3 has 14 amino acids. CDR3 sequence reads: CASSPRTGRHEQFF. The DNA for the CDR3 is TGTGCCAGCAGCCCAAGGACAGGGCGACATGAGCAGTTCTTC.

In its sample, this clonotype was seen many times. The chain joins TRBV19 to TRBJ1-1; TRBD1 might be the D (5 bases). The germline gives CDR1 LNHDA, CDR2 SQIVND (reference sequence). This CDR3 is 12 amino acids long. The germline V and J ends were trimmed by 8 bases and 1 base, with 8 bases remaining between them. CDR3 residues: CASEGENTEAFF. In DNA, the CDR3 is TGTGCCAGTGAAGGGGAGAACACTGAAGCTTTCTTT.

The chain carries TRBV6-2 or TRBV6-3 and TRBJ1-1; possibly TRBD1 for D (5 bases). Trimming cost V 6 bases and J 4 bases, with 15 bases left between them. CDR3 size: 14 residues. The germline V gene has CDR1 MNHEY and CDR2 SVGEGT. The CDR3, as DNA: TGTGCCAGCAGCCAAAGGGGTAGATCCACTGAAGCTTTCTTT. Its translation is CASSQRGRSTEAFF.

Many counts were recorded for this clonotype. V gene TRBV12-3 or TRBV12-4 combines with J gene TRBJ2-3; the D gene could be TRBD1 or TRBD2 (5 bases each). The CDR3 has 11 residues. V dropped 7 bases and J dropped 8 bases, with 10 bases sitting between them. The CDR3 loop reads CASTLGGTQYF. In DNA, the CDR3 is TGTGCCAGCACCCTTGGGGGTACGCAGTATTTT.

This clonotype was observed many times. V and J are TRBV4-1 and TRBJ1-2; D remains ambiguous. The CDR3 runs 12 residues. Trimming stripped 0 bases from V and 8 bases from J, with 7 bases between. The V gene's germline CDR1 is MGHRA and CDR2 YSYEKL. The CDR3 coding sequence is TGCGCCAGCAGCCAAGATCACCGGGGCTACACCTTC. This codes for CASSQDHRGYTF.

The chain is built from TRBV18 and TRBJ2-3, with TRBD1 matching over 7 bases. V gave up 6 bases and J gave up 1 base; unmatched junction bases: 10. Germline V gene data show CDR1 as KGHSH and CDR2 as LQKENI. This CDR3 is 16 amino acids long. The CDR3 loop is CASSELGTAGTDTQYF. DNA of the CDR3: TGTGCCAGCTCGGAGCTCGGGACAGCCGGCACAGATACGCAGTATTTT.

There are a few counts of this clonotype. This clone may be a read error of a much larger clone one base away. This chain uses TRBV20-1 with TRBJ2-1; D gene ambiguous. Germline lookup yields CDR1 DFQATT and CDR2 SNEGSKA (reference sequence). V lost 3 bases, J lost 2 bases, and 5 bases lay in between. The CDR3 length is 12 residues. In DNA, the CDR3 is TGCAGTGCTAGTGTACCCTACAATGAGCAGTTCTTC. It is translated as CSASVPYNEQFF.

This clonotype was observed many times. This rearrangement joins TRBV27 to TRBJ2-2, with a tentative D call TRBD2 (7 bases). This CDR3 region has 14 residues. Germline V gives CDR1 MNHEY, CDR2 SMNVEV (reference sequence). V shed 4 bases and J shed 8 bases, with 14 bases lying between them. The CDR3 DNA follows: TGTGCCAGCAGTTACAGGGAGGGTTGGGGGGAGCTGTTTTTT. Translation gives CASSYREGWGELFF.

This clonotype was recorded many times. This CDR3 reads CSARRQGLSYEQYV. CDR3 coding DNA: TGCAGTGCTAGACGACAGGGACTCTCCTACGAGCAGTACGTC. The chain couples TRBV20-1 to TRBJ2-7; perhaps TRBD1 as D (7 bases). Trimming cost V 2 bases and J 0 bases, with 11 bases left between them. Germline CDR1 DFQATT, CDR2 SNEGSKA (reference sequence). This CDR3 contains 14 residues.

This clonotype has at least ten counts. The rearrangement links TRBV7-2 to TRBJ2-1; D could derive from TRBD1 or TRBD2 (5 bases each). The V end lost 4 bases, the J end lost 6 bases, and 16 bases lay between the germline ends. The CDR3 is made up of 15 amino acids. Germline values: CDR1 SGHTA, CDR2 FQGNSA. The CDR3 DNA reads TGTGCCAGCAGCTGGACCGGGACCCCCTCCAATGAGCAGTTCTTC. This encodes CASSWTGTPSNEQFF. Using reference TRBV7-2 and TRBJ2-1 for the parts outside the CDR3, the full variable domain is GAGVSQSPSNKVTEKGKDVELRCDPISGHTALYWYRQSLGQGLEFLIYFQGNSAPDKSGLPSDRFSAERTGGSVSTLTIQRTQQEDSAVYLCASSWTGTPSNEQFFGPGTRLTVL.

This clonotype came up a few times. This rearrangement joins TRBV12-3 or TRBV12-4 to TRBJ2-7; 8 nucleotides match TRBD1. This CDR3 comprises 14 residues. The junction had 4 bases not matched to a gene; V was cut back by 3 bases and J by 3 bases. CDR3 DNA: TGTGCCAGCAGTTTTAGGACAGGGCTCTACGAGCAGTACTTC. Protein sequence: CASSFRTGLYEQYF.

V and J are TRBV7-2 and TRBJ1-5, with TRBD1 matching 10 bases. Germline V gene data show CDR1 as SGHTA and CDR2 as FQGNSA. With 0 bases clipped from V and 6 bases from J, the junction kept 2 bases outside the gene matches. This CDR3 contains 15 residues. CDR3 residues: CASSLAGDRGQPQHF. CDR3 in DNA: TGTGCCAGCAGCTTAGCAGGGGACAGGGGTCAGCCCCAGCATTTT.